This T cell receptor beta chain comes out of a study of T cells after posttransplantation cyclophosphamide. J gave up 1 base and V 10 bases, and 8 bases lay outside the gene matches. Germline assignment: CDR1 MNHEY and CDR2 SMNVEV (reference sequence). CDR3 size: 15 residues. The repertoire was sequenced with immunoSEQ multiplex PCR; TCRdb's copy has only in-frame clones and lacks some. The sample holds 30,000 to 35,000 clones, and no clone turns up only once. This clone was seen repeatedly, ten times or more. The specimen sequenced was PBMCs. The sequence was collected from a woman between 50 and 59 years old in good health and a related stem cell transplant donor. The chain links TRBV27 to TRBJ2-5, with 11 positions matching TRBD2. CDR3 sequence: CATHSGRGTQETQYF. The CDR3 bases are TGTGCCACCCATAGCGGGAGGGGGACCCAAGAGACCCAGTACTTC.